This TCR beta chain emerged from a study of early T cells in non-severe SARS-CoV-2 infection. Study-wide results and caveats: The study's VDJdb matching favored anti-spike CD8 responses and missed private and CD4 specificities.

Researchers attached unique molecular identifiers to individual cDNA molecules. TCRdb redid the calling of the 5' RACE reads with MiXCR, one entry per CDR3 protein. The repertoire holds fewer than 80,000 distinct CDR3 sequences, with 11% as singletons. V lost 0 bases, J lost 7 bases, and 7 bases lay in between. The CDR3 extends over 14 amino acids. Germline V CDR1 and CDR2: SGHVS, FQNEAQ. In this sample, this clonotype turned up many times. The target antigen is unknown. Specimen: whole blood, collected at baseline. The chain combines TRBV7-8 with TRBJ1-6; D is unclear. This clonotype was sampled from an adult who was a healthcare worker with PCR-confirmed SARS-CoV-2 infection or an uninfected control (not recorded which). CDR3: CASSLAQNNSPLHF. The CDR3 region has the DNA TGTGCCAGCAGCTTAGCCCAAAACAATTCACCCCTCCACTTT.